These T cell receptor beta chains were read from a single sample in a study of T cell changes during pregnancy in multiple sclerosis. Measured with immunoSEQ multiplex PCR; TCRdb has only the in-frame clones, and not every one. The repertoire has over 70,000 clones, roughly 93% of them found once; the top ten carry around 0.84%. The specimen was peripheral blood, collected in the third trimester of pregnancy. Receptors originate from a female donor with multiple sclerosis, enrolled in a pregnancy study. Each CDR3 is given with its conserved first and last residue. The order of the fields is CDR3 length, clone size, J gene, V gene, D gene, CDR3 protein, CDR3 DNA. The D gene is left open where the match is weak. Some rows mark clone size as missing; the rest say once, few, many or name a class of expanded clone.

18 NA TRBJ2-5 TRBV5-1 TRBD2 CASSLGLAGERRRETQYF TGCGCCAGCAGCCTGGGACTAGCGGGAGAGAGAAGGCGAGAGACCCAGTACTTC
15 NA TRBJ1-1 TRBV29-1 NA CSVDFVSNRNTEAFF TGCAGCGTTGATTTTGTTTCCAATAGGAACACTGAAGCTTTCTTT
16 NA TRBJ1-3 TRBV7-8 NA CASSLSRKGGGNTIYF TGTGCCAGCAGCTTATCACGGAAGGGAGGCGGAAACACCATATATTTT
15 NA TRBJ1-5 TRBV19 TRBD1 CASSSKGAGNQPQHF TGTGCCAGTAGTAGTAAGGGGGCTGGGAATCAGCCCCAGCATTTT
13 NA TRBJ2-1 TRBV2 NA CASRGGDRNEQFF TGTGCCAGCAGGGGCGGGGATCGGAATGAGCAGTTCTTC
14 NA TRBJ2-2 TRBV29-1 NA CSVVKGDRTGELFF TGCAGCGTTGTAAAGGGAGATCGAACCGGGGAGCTGTTTTTT
14 NA TRBJ2-3 TRBV5-1 NA CASSDPDKTDTQYF TGCGCCAGCAGCGATCCGGACAAAACAGATACGCAGTATTTT
17 NA TRBJ2-1 TRBV4-3 NA CASSQATRPEGWDEQFF TGCGCCAGCAGCCAAGCGACAAGGCCCGAGGGTTGGGATGAGCAGTTCTTC
16 NA TRBJ2-3 TRBV9 NA CASSSQGSRVTDTQYF TGTGCCAGCAGCTCTCAGGGATCCCGGGTTACAGATACGCAGTATTTT
13 once TRBJ2-7 TRBV10-2 TRBD2 CASRGGSSYEQYF TGCGCCAGCAGAGGCGGGAGCTCCTACGAGCAGTACTTC
14 NA TRBJ1-1 TRBV19 NA CASTETVLNTEAFF TGTGCCAGTACCGAGACAGTTTTGAACACTGAAGCTTTCTTT
16 NA TRBJ2-1 TRBV4-1 TRBD2 CASSQDQGLASNEQFF TGCGCCAGCAGCCAAGATCAAGGACTAGCTTCAAATGAGCAGTTCTTC
14 NA TRBJ2-6 TRBV19 NA CASRAGAGANVLTF TGTGCCAGTAGAGCAGGGGCTGGGGCCAACGTCCTGACTTTC
15 NA TRBJ2-7 TRBV10-3 NA CAISERNSGSYEQYF TGTGCCATCAGTGAGAGGAACAGCGGTAGCTACGAGCAGTACTTC
16 NA TRBJ2-1 TRBV6-1 NA CASSEASGGGGHEQFF TGTGCCAGCAGTGAAGCCTCTGGGGGGGGCGGGCATGAGCAGTTCTTC
14 NA TRBJ1-2 TRBV5-1 NA CASSFSLTDYGYTF TGCGCCAGCAGCTTCTCTCTGACAGACTATGGCTACACCTTC
15 NA TRBJ1-5 TRBV11-2 NA CASSPGRGSNQPQHF TGTGCCAGCAGCCCGGGGAGGGGGAGCAATCAGCCCCAGCATTTT
12 NA TRBJ2-7 TRBV18 TRBD2 CASSRAGSEQYF TGTGCCAGCTCACGAGCGGGAAGCGAGCAGTACTTC
13 NA TRBJ1-2 TRBV7-9 NA CASSPESNYGYTF TGTGCCAGCAGCCCCGAGTCTAACTATGGCTACACCTTC
16 NA TRBJ1-2 TRBV28 NA CASSSPGGAYNYGYTF TGTGCCAGCAGTTCCCCGGGAGGGGCCTATAACTATGGCTACACCTTC
18 NA TRBJ2-1 TRBV27 TRBD2 CASRRSHFGLAGYNEQFF TGTGCCAGCAGGCGATCCCATTTCGGACTAGCGGGCTACAATGAGCAGTTCTTC
16 NA TRBJ2-2 TRBV18 NA CASSPSTTANTGELFF TGTGCCAGCTCACCTTCGACTACCGCGAACACCGGGGAGCTGTTTTTT
15 NA TRBJ2-7 TRBV19 TRBD1 CASSIGTGGTYEQYF TGTGCCAGTAGTATAGGAACAGGGGGAACCTACGAGCAGTACTTC
15 NA TRBJ2-1 TRBV19 NA CASSISRASYNEQFF TGTGCCAGTAGTATCTCCCGCGCTTCCTACAATGAGCAGTTCTTC
15 NA TRBJ2-2 TRBV5-1 NA CASSPVGRGSRELFF TGCGCCAGCAGCCCGGTGGGTAGGGGTTCCCGGGAGCTGTTTTTT
15 NA TRBJ2-5 TRBV14 NA CASSQDTRLKETQYF TGTGCCAGCAGCCAAGATACACGACTTAAAGAGACCCAGTACTTC
16 NA TRBJ2-7 TRBV14 NA CASSQMQVFFIYEQYF TGTGCCAGCAGCCAAATGCAGGTCTTCTTCATCTACGAGCAGTACTTC
13 NA TRBJ1-1 TRBV4-1 NA CASSGHLNTEAFF TGCGCCAGCAGCGGACACCTGAACACTGAAGCTTTCTTT
16 NA TRBJ1-3 TRBV5-4 NA CASSLGGRSSGNTIYF TGTGCCAGCAGCTTGGGAGGCCGCAGCTCTGGAAACACCATATATTTT
15 NA TRBJ1-3 TRBV30 NA CALAETESSGNTIYF TGTGCCTTAGCCGAGACCGAGAGCTCTGGAAACACCATATATTTT
17 NA TRBJ1-1 TRBV11-3 TRBD1 CASSLGVGDREDTEAFF TGTGCCAGCAGCTTAGGGGTCGGGGACAGAGAAGACACTGAAGCTTTCTTT
15 NA TRBJ2-3 TRBV19 TRBD1 CASSPGQLPTDTQYF TGTGCCAGTAGCCCGGGACAGCTGCCCACAGATACGCAGTATTTT
15 NA TRBJ2-3 TRBV6-1 NA CASSTGEAGSDTQYF TGTGCCAGCAGTACAGGGGAGGCGGGGTCAGATACGCAGTATTTT
16 NA TRBJ1-4 TRBV13 TRBD1 CASRFRQGWSNEKLFF TGTGCCAGCAGGTTTAGACAGGGTTGGTCTAATGAAAAACTGTTTTTT
16 NA TRBJ2-1 TRBV4-1 TRBD1 CASSHQTGQGRNEQFF TGCGCCAGCAGCCATCAAACAGGACAGGGCAGAAATGAGCAGTTCTTC
12 NA TRBJ1-1 TRBV4-1 NA CASSQPPAEAFF TGCGCCAGCAGCCAACCTCCGGCTGAAGCTTTCTTT
17 once TRBJ2-3 TRBV4-1 TRBD2 CASSQVKTSGNTDTQYF TGCGCCAGCAGCCAAGTAAAGACTAGCGGGAACACAGATACGCAGTATTTT